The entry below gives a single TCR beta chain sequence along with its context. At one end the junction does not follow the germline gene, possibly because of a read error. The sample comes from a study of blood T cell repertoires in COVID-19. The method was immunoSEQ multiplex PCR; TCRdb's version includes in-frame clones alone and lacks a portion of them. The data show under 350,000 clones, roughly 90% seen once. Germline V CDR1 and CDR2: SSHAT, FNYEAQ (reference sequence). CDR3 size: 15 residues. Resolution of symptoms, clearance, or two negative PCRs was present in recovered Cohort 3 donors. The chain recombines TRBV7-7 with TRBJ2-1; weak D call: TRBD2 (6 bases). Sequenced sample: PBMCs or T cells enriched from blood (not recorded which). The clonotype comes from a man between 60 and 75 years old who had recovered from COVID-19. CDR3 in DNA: TGTGCTAGCAGTTCAAGACTAGTTACCTACAATGAGCAGTTCTTC. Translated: CASSSRLVTYNEQFF.